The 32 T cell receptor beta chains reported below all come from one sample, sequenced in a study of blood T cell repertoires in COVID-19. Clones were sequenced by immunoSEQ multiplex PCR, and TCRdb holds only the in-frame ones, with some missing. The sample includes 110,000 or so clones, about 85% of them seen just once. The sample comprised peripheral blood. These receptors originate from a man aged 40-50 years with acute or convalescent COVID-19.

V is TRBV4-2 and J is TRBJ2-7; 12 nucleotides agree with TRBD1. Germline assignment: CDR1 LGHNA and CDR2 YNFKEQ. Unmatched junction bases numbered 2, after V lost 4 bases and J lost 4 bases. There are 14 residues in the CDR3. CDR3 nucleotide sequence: TGTGCCAGCAGCCGGGACAGGGGGCCATACGAGCAGTACTTC. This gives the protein CASSRDRGPYEQYF.

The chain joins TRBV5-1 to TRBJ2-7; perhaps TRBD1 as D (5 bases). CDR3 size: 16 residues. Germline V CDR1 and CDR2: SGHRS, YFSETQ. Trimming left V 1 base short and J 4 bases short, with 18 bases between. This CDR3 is CASSLSSGFVVYEQYF. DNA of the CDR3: TGCGCCAGCAGCTTGAGTTCAGGGTTCGTCGTATACGAGCAGTACTTC. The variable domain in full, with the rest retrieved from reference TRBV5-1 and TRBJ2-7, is KAGVTQTPRYLIKTRGQQVTLSCSPISGHRSVSWYQQTPGQGLQFLFEYFSETQRNKGNFPGRFSGRQFSNSRSEMNVSTLELGDSALYLCASSLSSGFVVYEQYFGPGTRLTVT.

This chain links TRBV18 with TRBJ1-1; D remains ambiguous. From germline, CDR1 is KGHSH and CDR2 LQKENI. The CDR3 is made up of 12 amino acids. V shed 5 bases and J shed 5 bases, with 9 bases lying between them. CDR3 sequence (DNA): TGTGCCAGCTCATCGACACAAACTGAAGCTTTCTTT. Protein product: CASSSTQTEAFF.

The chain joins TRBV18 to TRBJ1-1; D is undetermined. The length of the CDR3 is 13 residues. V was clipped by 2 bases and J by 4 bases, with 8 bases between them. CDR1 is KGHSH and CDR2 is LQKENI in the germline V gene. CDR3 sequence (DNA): TGTGCCAGCTCACCAGAGCGCAGCACTGAAGCTTTCTTT. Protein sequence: CASSPERSTEAFF.

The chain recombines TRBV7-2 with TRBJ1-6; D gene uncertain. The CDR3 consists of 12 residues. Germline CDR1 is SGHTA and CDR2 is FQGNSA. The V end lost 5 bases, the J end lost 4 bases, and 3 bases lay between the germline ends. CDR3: CASSLYNSPLHF. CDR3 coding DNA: TGTGCCAGCAGCCTATATAATTCACCCCTCCACTTT.

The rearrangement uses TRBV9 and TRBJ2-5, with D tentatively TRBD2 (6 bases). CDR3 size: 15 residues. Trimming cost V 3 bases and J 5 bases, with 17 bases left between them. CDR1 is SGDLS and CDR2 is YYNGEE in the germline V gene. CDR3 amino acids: CASSAQAGIAETQYF. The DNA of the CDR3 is TGTGCCAGCAGCGCCCAGGCGGGGATCGCCGAGACCCAGTACTTC.

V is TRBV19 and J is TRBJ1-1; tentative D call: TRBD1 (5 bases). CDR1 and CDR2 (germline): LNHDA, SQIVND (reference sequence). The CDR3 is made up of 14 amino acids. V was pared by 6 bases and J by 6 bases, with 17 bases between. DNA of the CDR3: TGTGCCAGTAGCCCGGGACTTGTTCTATCTGAAGCTTTCTTT. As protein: CASSPGLVLSEAFF.

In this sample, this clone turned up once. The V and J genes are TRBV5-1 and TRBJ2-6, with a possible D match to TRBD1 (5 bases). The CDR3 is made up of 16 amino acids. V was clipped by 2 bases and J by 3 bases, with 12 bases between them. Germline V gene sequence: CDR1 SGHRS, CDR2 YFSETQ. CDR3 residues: CASSLAGLSGANVLTF. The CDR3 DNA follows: TGCGCCAGCAGCTTAGCAGGGTTGAGTGGGGCCAACGTCCTGACTTTC.

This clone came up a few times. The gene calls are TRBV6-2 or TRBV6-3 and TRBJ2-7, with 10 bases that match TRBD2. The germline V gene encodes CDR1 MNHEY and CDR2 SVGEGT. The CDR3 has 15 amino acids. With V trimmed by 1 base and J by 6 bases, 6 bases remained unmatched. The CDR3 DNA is TGTGCCAGCAGTTACTACTCTAGCGGGGGCCTCGAGCAGTACTTC. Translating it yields CASSYYSSGGLEQYF.

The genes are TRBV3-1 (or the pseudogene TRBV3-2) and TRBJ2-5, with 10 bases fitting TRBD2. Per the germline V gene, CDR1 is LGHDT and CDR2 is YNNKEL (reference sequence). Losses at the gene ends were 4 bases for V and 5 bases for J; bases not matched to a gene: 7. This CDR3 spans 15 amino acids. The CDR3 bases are TGTGCCAGCAGCCCCGGAGCGGGGGGGCACGAGACCCAGTACTTC. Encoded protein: CASSPGAGGHETQYF.

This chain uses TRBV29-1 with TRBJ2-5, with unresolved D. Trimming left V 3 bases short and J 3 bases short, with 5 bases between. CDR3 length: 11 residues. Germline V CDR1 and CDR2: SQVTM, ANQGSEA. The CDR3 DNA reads TGCAGCGTTGACAGGAAAGAGACCCAGTACTTC. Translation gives CSVDRKETQYF.

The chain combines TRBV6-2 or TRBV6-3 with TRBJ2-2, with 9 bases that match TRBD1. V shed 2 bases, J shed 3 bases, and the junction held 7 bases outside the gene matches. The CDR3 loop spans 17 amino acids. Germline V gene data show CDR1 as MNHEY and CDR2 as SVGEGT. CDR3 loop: CASSYGPGQGYTGELFF. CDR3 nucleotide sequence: TGTGCCAGCAGTTACGGGCCGGGACAGGGTTACACCGGGGAGCTGTTTTTT.

The CDR3 sequence: CASGLDPGLAGGPFDEQFF. The CDR3 DNA follows: TGTGCTAGTGGTTTGGACCCGGGACTAGCGGGGGGGCCTTTCGATGAGCAGTTCTTC. The gene calls are TRBV12-5 and TRBJ2-1, with 16 bases identical to TRBD2. The CDR3 has 19 amino acids. Germline assignment: CDR1 LGHNT and CDR2 FRNRAP. The trim removed 1 base at V and 8 bases at J, leaving 11 bases unmatched. Complete variable domain (other parts from reference TRBV12-5 and TRBJ2-1): DARVTQTPRHKVTEMGQEVTMRCQPILGHNTVFWYRQTMMQGLELLAYFRNRAPLDDSGMPKDRFSAEMPDATLATLKIQPSEPRDSAVYFCASGLDPGLAGGPFDEQFFGPGTRLTVL.

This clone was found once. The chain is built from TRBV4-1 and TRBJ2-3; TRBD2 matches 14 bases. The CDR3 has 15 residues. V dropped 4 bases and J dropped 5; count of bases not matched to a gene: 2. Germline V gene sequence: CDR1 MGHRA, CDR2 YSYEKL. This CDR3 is CASSRTSGGLDTQYF. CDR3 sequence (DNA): TGCGCCAGCAGCCGGACTAGCGGGGGGTTAGATACGCAGTATTTT.

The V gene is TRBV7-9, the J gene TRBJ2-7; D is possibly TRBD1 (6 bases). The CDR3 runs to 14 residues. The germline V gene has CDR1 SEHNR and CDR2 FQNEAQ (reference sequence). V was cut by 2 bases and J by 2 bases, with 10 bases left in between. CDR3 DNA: TGTGCCAGCAGCTTAACAGGGCCTACCTACGAGCAGTACTTC. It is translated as CASSLTGPTYEQYF.

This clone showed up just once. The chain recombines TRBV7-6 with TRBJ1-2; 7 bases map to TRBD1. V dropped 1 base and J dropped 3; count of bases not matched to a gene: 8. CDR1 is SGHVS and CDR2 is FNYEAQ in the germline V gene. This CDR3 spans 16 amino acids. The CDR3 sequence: CASSLDAGQADYGYTF. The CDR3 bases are TGTGCCAGCAGCTTAGACGCCGGACAGGCCGACTATGGCTACACCTTC.

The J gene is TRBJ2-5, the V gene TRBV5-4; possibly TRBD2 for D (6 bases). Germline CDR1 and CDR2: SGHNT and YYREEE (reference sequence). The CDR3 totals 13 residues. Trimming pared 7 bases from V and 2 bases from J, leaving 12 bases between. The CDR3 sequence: CASRSSEQETQYF. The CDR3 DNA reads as TGTGCCAGCCGGTCTAGCGAGCAAGAGACCCAGTACTTC. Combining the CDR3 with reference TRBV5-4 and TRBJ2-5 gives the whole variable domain ETGVTQSPTHLIKTRGQQVTLRCSSQSGHNTVSWYQQALGQGPQFIFQYYREEENGRGNFPPRFSGLQFPNYSSELNVNALELDDSALYLCASRSSEQETQYFGPGTRLLVL.

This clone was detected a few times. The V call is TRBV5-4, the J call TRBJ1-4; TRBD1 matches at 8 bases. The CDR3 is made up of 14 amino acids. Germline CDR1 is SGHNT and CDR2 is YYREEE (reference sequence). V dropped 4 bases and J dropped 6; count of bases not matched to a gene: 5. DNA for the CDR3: TGTGCCAGCAGCACGGACAGGGTAGATGAAAAACTGTTTTTT. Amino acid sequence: CASSTDRVDEKLFF.

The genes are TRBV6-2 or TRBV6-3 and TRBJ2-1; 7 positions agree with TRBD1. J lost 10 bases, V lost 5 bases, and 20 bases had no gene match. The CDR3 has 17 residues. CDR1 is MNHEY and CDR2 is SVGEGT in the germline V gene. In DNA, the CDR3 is TGTGCCAGCAGTCTCTGGGAAGACAGGGTGTATCCGTACGAGCAGTTCTTC. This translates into CASSLWEDRVYPYEQFF.

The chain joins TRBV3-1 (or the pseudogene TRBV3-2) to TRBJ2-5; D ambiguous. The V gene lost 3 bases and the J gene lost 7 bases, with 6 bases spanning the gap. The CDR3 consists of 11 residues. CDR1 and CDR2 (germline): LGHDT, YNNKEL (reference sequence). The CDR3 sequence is CASSQAPTQYF. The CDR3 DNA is TGTGCCAGCAGCCAGGCCCCGACCCAGTACTTC.

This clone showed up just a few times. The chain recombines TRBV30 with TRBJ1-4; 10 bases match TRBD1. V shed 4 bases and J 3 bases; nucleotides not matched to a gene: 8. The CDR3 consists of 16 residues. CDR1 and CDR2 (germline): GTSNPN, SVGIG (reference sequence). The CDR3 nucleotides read TGTGCCTGGACCAGACAGGGGGCGAAGGCTAATGAAAAACTGTTTTTT. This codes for CAWTRQGAKANEKLFF.

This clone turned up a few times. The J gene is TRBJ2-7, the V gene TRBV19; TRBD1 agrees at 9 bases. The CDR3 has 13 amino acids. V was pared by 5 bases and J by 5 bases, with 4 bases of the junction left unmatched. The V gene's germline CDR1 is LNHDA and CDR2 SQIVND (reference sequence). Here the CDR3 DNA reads TGTGCCAGTAGTCCACGGGACAGGGACGAGCAGTACTTC. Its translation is CASSPRDRDEQYF.

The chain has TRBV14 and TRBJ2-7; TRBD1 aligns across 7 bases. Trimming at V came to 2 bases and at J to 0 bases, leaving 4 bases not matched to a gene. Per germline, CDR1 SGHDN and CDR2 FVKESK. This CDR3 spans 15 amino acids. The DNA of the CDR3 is TGTGCCAGCAGCCAAACGACAGGGTTCTCCTACGAGCAGTACTTC. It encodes CASSQTTGFSYEQYF.

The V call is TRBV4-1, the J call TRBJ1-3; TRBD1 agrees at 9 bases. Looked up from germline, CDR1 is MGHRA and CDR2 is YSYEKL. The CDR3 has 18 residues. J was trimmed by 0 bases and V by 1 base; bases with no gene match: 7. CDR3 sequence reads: CASSQGRQGGLSGNTIYF. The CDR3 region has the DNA TGCGCCAGCAGCCAAGGGCGACAGGGGGGCCTCTCTGGAAACACCATATATTTT.

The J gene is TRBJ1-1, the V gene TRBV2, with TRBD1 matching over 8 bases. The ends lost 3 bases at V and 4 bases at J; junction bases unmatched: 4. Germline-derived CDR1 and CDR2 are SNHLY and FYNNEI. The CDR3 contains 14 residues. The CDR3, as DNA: TGTGCCAGCAGTGACTCAGGGGGCTTCACTGAAGCTTTCTTT. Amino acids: CASSDSGGFTEAFF.

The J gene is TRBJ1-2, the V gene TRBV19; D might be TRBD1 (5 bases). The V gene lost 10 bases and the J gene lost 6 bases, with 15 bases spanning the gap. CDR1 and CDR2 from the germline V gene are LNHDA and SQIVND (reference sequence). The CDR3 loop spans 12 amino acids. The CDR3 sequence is CATFRPGHGYTF. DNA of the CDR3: TGTGCCACCTTCCGGCCAGGGCATGGCTACACCTTC.

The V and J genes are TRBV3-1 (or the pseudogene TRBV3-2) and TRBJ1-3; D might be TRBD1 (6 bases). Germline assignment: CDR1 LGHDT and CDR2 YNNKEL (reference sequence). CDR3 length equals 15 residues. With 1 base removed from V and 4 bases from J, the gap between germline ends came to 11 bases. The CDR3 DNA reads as TGTGCCAGCAGCCAAGCGGACAGCCGCGGAAACACCATATATTTT. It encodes CASSQADSRGNTIYF.

CDR3 nucleotide sequence: TGCGCCAGCAGCCGAACCGGACTAGCGGGGGGGAGCAAGACAGATACGCAGTATTTT. Protein: CASSRTGLAGGSKTDTQYF. The chain has TRBV4-1 and TRBJ2-3, with TRBD2 matching 15 bases. Losses at the gene ends were 4 bases for V and 3 bases for J; bases not matched to a gene: 11. The CDR3 sequence is 19 residues long. Germline V gene lookup returns CDR1 MGHRA and CDR2 YSYEKL.

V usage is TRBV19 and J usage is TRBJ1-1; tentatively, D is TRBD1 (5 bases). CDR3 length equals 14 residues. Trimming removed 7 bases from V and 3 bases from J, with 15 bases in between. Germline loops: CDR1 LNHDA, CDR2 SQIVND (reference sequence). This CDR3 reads CASTAGVWDTEAFF. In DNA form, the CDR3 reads TGTGCCAGTACTGCGGGGGTTTGGGACACTGAAGCTTTCTTT.

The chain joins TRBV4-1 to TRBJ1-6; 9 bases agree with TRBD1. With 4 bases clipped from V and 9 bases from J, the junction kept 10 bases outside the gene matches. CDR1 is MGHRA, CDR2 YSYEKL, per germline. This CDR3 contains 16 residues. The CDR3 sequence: CASSPQPGQGTSPLHF. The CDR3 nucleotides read TGCGCCAGCAGCCCCCAACCGGGACAGGGTACTTCACCCCTCCACTTT.

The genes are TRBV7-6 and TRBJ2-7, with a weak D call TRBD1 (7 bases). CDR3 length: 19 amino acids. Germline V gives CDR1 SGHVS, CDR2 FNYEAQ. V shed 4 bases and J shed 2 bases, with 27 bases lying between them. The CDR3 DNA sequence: TGTGCCAGCAGCTACCAAATGGGGGACTTTCCAGGGGGTACCTACGAGCAGTACTTC. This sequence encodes CASSYQMGDFPGGTYEQYF. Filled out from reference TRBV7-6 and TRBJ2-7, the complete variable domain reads GAGVSQSPRYKVTKRGQDVALRCDPISGHVSLYWYRQALGQGPEFLTYFNYEAQQDKSGLPNDRFSAERPEGSISTLTIQRTEQRDSAMYRCASSYQMGDFPGGTYEQYFGPGTRLTVT.

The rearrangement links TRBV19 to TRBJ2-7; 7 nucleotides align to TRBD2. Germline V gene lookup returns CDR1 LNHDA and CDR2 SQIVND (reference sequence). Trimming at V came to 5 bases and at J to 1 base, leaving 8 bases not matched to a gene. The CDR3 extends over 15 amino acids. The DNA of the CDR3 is TGTGCCAGTAGTCCCAGCGGGACTGTGTCCTACGAGCAGTACTTC. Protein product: CASSPSGTVSYEQYF.